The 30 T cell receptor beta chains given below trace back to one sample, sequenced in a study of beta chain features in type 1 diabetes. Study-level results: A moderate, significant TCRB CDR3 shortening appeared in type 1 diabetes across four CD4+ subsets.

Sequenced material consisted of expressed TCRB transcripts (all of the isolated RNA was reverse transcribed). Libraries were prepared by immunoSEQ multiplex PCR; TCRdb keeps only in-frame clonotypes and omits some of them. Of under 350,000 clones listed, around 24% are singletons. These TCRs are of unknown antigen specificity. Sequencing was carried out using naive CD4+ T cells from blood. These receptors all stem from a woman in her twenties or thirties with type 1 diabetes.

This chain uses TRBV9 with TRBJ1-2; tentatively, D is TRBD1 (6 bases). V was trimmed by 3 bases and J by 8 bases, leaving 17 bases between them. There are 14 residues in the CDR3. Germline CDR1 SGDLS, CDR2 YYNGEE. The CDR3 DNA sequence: TGTGCCAGCAGCGCGCCGACAGGAGCTGGAGGCTACACCTTC. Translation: CASSAPTGAGGYTF.

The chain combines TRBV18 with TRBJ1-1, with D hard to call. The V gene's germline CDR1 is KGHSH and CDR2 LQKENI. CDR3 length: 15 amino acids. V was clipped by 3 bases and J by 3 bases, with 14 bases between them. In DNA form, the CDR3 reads TGTGCCAGCTCACCCCGCGGACTCGGGGACACTGAAGCTTTCTTT. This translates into CASSPRGLGDTEAFF.

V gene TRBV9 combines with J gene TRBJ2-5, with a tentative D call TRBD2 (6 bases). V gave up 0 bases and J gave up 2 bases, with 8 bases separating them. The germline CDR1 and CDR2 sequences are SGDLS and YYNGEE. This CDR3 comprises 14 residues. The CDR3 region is CASSVVGTQETQYF. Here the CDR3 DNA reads TGTGCCAGCAGCGTAGTAGGGACTCAAGAGACCCAGTACTTC.

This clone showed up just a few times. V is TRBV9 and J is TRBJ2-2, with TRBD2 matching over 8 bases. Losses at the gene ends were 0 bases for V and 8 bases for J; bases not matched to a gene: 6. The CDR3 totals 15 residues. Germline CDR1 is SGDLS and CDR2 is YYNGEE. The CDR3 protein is CASSVGPSGRGELFF. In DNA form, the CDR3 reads TGTGCCAGCAGCGTAGGACCCAGCGGGAGAGGGGAGCTGTTTTTT. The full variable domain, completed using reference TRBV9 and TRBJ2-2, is DSGVTQTPKHLITATGQRVTLRCSPRSGDLSVYWYQQSLDQGLQFLIQYYNGEERAKGNILERFSAQQFPDLHSELNLSSLELGDSALYFCASSVGPSGRGELFFGEGSRLTVL.

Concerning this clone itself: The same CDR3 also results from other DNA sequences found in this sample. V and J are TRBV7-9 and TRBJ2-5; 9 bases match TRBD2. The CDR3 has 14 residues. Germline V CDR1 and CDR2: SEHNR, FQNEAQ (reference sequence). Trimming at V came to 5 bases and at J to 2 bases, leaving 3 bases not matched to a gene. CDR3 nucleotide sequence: TGTGCCAGCAGCCTGACTAGCGGACAAGAGACCCAGTACTTC. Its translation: CASSLTSGQETQYF.

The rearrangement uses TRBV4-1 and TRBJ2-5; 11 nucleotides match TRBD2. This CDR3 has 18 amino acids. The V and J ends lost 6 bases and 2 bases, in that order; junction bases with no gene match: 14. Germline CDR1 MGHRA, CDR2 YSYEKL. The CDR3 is CASSRTSGSRRGQETQYF. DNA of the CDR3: TGCGCCAGCAGTCGTACTAGCGGGAGCCGAAGGGGGCAAGAGACCCAGTACTTC.

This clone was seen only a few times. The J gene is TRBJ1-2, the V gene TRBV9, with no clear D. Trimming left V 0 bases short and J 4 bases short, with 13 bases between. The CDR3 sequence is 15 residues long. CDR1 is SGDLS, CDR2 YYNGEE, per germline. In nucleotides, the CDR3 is TGTGCCAGCAGCGTAGGCGACCAGGCCGGCTATGGCTACACCTTC. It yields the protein CASSVGDQAGYGYTF.

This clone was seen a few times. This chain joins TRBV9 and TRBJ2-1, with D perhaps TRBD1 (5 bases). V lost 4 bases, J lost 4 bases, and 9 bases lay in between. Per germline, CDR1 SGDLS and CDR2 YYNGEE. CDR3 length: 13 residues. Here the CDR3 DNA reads TGTGCCAGCAGCACCCGACAGTACAATGAGCAGTTCTTC. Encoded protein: CASSTRQYNEQFF.

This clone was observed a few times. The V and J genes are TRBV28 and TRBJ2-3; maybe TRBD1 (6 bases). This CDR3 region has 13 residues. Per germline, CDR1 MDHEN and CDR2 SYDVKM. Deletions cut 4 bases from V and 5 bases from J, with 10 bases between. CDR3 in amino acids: CASSYNRVDTQYF. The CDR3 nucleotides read TGTGCCAGCAGTTACAACAGGGTAGATACGCAGTATTTT.

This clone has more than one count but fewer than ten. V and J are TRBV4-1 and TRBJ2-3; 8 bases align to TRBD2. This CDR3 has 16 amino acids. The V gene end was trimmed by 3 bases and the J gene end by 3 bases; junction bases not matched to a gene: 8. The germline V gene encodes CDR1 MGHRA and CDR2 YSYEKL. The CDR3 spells CASSHPTGGRTDTQYF. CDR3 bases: TGCGCCAGCAGCCATCCTACTGGCGGGAGGACAGATACGCAGTATTTT.

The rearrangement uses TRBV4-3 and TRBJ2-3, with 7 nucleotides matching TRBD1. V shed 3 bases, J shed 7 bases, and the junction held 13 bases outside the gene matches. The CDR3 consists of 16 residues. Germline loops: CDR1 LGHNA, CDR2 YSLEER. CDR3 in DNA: TGCGCCAGCAGCCACAAACGGGACAGCAAAGACCATACGCAGTATTTT. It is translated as CASSHKRDSKDHTQYF.

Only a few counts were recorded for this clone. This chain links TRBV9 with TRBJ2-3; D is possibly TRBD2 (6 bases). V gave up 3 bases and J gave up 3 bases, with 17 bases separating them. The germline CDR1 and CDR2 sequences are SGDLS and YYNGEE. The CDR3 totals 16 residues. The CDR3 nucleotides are TGTGCCAGCAGCGGACACTCGGGAGATCCTACAGATACGCAGTATTTT. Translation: CASSGHSGDPTDTQYF. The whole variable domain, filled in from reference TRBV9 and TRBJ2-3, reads DSGVTQTPKHLITATGQRVTLRCSPRSGDLSVYWYQQSLDQGLQFLIQYYNGEERAKGNILERFSAQQFPDLHSELNLSSLELGDSALYFCASSGHSGDPTDTQYFGPGTRLTVL.

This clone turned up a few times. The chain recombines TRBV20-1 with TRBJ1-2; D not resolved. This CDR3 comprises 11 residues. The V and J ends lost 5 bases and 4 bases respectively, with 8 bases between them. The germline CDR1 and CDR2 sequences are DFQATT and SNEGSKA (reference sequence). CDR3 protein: CSAEGGYGYTF. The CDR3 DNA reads TGCAGTGCTGAGGGCGGCTATGGCTACACCTTC.

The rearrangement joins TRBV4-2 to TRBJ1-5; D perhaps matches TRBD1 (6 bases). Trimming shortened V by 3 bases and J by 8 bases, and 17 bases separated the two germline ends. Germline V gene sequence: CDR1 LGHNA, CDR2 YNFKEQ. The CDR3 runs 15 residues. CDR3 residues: CASSQEQGLTEPQHF. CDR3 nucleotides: TGTGCCAGCAGCCAGGAACAGGGTCTTACGGAGCCCCAGCATTTT.

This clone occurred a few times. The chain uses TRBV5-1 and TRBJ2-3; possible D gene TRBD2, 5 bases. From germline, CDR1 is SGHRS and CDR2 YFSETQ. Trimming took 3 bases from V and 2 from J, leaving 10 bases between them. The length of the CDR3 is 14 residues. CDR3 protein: CASSSGTHTDTQYF. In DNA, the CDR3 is TGCGCCAGCAGCTCGGGAACACACACAGATACGCAGTATTTT.

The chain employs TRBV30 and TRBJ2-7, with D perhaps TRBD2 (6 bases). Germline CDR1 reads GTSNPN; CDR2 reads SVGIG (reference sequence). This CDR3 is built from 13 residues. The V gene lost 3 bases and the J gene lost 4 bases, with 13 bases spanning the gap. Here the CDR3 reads CAWRLAPPYEQYF. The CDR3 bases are TGTGCCTGGAGACTAGCTCCTCCTTACGAGCAGTACTTC. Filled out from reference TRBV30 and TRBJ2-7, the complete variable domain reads SQTIHQWPATLVQPVGSPLSLECTVEGTSNPNLYWYRQAAGRGLQLLFYSVGIGQISSEVPQNLSASRPQDRQFILSSKKLLLSDSGFYLCAWRLAPPYEQYFGPGTRLTVT.

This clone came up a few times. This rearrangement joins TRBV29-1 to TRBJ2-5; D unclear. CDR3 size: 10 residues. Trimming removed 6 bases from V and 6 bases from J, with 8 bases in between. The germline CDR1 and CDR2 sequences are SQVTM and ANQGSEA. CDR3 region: CSVATQTQYF. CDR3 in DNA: TGCAGCGTAGCGACTCAGACCCAGTACTTC.

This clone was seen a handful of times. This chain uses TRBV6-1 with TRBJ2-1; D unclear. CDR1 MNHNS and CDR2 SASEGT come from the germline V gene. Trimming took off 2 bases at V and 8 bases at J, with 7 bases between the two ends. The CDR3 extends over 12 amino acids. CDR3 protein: CASSELGYEQFF. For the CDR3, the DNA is TGTGCCAGCAGTGAACTCGGGTATGAGCAGTTCTTC.

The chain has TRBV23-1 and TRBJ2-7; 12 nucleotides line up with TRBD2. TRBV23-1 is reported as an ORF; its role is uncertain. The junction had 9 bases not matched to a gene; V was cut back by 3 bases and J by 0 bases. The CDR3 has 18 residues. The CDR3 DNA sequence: TGCGCCAGCAGTCAGGTGACTAGCGGGAGACGGTACTCCTACGAGCAGTACTTC. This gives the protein CASSQVTSGRRYSYEQYF.

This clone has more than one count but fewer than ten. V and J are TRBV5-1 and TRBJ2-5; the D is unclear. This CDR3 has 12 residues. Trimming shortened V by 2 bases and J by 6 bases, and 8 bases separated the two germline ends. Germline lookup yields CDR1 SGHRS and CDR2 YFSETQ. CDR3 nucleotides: TGCGCCAGCAGCTTTAAACACCAGACCCAGTACTTC. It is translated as CASSFKHQTQYF. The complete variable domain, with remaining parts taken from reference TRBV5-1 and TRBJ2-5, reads KAGVTQTPRYLIKTRGQQVTLSCSPISGHRSVSWYQQTPGQGLQFLFEYFSETQRNKGNFPGRFSGRQFSNSRSEMNVSTLELGDSALYLCASSFKHQTQYFGPGTRLLVL.

The CDR3 sequence: CASSDGQGWTEAFF. In nucleotides, the CDR3 is TGTGCCAGCAGCGACGGACAGGGTTGGACTGAAGCTTTCTTT. The J gene is TRBJ1-1, the V gene TRBV11-2; 8 nucleotides align to TRBD1. Trimming cost V 5 bases and J 5 bases; bases outside gene matches: 7. This CDR3 is built from 14 residues. Germline CDR1 SGHAT, CDR2 FQNNGV.

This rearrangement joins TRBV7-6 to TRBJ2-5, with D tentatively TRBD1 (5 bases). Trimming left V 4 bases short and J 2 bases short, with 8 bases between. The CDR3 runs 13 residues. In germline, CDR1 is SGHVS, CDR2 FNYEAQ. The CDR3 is CASSSGQQETQYF. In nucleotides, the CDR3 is TGTGCCAGCAGCTCAGGGCAACAAGAGACCCAGTACTTC.

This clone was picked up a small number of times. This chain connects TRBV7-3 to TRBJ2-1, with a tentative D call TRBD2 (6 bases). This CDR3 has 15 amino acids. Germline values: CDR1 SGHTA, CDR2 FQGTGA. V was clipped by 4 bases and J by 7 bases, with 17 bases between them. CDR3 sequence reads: CASSSSSERGNEQFF. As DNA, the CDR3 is TGTGCCAGCAGCTCCTCTAGCGAGCGAGGAAATGAGCAGTTCTTC. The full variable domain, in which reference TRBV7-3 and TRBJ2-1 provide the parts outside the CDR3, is GAGVSQTPSNKVTEKGKYVELRCDPISGHTALYWYRQSLGQGPEFLIYFQGTGAADDSGLPNDRFFAVRPEGSVSTLKIQRTERGDSAVYLCASSSSSERGNEQFFGPGTRLTVL.

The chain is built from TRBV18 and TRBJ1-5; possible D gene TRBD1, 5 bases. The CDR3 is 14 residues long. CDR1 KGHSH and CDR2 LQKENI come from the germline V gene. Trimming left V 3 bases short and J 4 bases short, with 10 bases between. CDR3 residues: CASSPAGPNQPQHF. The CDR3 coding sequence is TGTGCCAGCTCACCGGCAGGGCCAAATCAGCCCCAGCATTTT. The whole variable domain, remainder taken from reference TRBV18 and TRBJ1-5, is NAGVMQNPRHLVRRRGQEARLRCSPMKGHSHVYWYRQLPEEGLKFMVYLQKENIIDESGMPKERFSAEFPKEGPSILRIQQVVRGDSAAYFCASSPAGPNQPQHFGDGTRLSIL.

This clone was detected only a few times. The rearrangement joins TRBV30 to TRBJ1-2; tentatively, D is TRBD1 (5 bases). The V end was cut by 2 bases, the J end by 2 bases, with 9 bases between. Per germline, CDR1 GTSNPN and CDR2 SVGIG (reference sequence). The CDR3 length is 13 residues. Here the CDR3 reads CAWSIDSNYGYTF. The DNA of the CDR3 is TGTGCCTGGAGTATCGACAGCAACTATGGCTACACCTTC.

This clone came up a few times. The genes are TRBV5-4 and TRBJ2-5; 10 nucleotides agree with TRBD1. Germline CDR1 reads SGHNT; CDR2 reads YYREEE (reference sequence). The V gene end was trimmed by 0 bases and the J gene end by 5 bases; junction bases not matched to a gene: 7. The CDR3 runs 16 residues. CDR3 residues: CASSLARGTGDETQYF. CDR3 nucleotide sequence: TGTGCCAGCAGCTTGGCCCGGGGGACAGGGGACGAGACCCAGTACTTC.

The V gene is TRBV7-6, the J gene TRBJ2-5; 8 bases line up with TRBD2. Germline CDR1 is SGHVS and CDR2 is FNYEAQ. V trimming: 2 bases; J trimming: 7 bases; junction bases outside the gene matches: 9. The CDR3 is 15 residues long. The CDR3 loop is CASSLTSGSAGTQYF. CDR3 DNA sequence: TGTGCCAGCAGCTTAACCAGCGGGAGTGCGGGGACCCAGTACTTC. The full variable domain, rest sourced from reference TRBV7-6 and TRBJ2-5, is GAGVSQSPRYKVTKRGQDVALRCDPISGHVSLYWYRQALGQGPEFLTYFNYEAQQDKSGLPNDRFSAERPEGSISTLTIQRTEQRDSAMYRCASSLTSGSAGTQYFGPGTRLLVL.

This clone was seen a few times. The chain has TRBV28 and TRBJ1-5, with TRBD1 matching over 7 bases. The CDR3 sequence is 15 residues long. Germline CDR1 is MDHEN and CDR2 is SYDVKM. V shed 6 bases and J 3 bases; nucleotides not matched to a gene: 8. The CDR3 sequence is CASRRGDSNNQPQHF. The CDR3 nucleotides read TGTGCCAGCAGGCGTGGGGACAGTAACAATCAGCCCCAGCATTTT.

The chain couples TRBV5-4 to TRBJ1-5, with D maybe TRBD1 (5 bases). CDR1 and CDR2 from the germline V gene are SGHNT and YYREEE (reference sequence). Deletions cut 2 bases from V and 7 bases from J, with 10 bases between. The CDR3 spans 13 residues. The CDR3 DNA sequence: TGTGCCAGCAGCTTCGACAGCTCCCAGCCCCAGCATTTT. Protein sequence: CASSFDSSQPQHF.

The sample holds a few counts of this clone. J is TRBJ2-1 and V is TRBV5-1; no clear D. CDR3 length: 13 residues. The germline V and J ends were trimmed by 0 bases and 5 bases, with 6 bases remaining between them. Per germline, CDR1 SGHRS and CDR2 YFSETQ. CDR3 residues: CASSLEPNNEQFF. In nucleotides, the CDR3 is TGCGCCAGCAGCTTGGAACCTAACAATGAGCAGTTCTTC.